The 7 T cell receptor beta chains below come from one sample, sequenced in a study of blood T cell repertoires in COVID-19. The method was immunoSEQ multiplex PCR; TCRdb's version includes in-frame clones alone and lacks a portion of them. The data hold 100,000 to 150,000 clones, with around 81% observed a single time. The sequenced sample consisted of peripheral blood. The receptors come from a man under 40 with COVID-19, enrolled during active disease.

CDR3 region: CASSWGQGHGYTF. The CDR3 DNA reads TGTGCCAGCAGTTGGGGGCAGGGGCACGGCTACACCTTC. This sequence joins TRBV28 and TRBJ1-2, with a tentative D call TRBD1 (6 bases). The length of the CDR3 is 13 residues. The V gene's germline CDR1 is MDHEN and CDR2 SYDVKM. Trimming took 4 bases from V and 8 from J, leaving 14 bases between them.

This chain uses TRBV11-1 with TRBJ2-1; TRBD1 matches at 9 bases. CDR3 length equals 16 residues. The V gene's germline CDR1 is SGHAT and CDR2 FQDESV (reference sequence). J was trimmed by 3 bases and V by 5 bases; bases with no gene match: 8. The CDR3 loop is CASSPTGTGYYNEQFF. Here the CDR3 DNA reads TGTGCCAGCAGCCCCACCGGGACAGGGTACTACAATGAGCAGTTCTTC.

V is TRBV29-1 and J is TRBJ2-1; 8 nucleotides agree with TRBD1. The CDR3 runs 12 residues. Germline V lookup: CDR1 SQVTM, CDR2 ANQGSEA. V was clipped by 7 bases and J by 8 bases; unmatched bases: 7. The DNA for the CDR3 is TGCAGCGCCGGACAGGGTTTCGATGAGCAGTTCTTC. Protein: CSAGQGFDEQFF.

In its sample, this clone was seen a few times. The chain uses TRBV18 and TRBJ1-2; D might be TRBD1 (6 bases). Trimming removed 4 bases at V and 6 bases at J, with 15 bases between. Germline assignment: CDR1 KGHSH and CDR2 LQKENI. CDR3 size: 14 residues. In DNA, the CDR3 is TGTGCCAGCTCACGATCCCAGGGGTTTGATGGCTACACCTTC. Its translation: CASSRSQGFDGYTF.

The chain joins TRBV11-3 to TRBJ2-5; 7 bases agree with TRBD2. V shed 5 bases, J shed 2 bases, and the junction held 2 bases outside the gene matches. This CDR3 has 13 amino acids. Germline CDR1 and CDR2: SGHNT and YENEEA. The CDR3 sequence is CASSPGGQETQYF. In DNA, the CDR3 is TGTGCCAGCAGCCCCGGGGGGCAAGAGACCCAGTACTTC.

The J gene is TRBJ1-6, the V gene TRBV7-2; the D is unclear. Trimming removed 3 bases at V and 7 bases at J, with 10 bases between. There are 14 residues in the CDR3. Germline values: CDR1 SGHTA, CDR2 FQGNSA. CDR3 sequence reads: CASSLGFLNSPLHF. The CDR3 DNA reads as TGTGCCAGCAGCTTGGGCTTTCTCAATTCACCCCTCCACTTT.

The chain couples TRBV18 to TRBJ1-1, with 7 nucleotides matching TRBD1. This CDR3 contains 15 residues. Germline lookup yields CDR1 KGHSH and CDR2 LQKENI. Unmatched junction bases numbered 6, after V lost 1 base and J lost 4 bases. CDR3 coding DNA: TGTGCCAGCTCACCACGAGAACAGGGGATCACTGAAGCTTTCTTT. It translates to CASSPREQGITEAFF.